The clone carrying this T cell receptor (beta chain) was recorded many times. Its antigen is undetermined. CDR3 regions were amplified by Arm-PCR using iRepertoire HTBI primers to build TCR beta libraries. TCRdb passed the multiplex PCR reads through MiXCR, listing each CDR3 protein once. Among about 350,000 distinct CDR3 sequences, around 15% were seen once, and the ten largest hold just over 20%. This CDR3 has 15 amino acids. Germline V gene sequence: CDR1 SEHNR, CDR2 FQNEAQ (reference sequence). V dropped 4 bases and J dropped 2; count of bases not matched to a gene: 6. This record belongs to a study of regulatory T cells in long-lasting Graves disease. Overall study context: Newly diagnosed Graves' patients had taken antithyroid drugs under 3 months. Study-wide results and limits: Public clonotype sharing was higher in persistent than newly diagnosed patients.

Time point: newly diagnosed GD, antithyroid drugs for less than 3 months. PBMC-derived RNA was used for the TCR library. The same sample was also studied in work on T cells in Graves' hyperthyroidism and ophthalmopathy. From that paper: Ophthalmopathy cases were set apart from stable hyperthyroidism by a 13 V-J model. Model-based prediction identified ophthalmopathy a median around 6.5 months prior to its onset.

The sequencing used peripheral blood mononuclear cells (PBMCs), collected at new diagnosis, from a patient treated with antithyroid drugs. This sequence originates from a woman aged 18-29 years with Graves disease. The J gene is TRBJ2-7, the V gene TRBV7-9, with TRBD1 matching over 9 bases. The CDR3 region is CASSSGQGPAYEQYF. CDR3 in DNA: TGTGCCAGCAGCTCCGGACAGGGGCCGGCCTACGAGCAGTACTTC.